This TCR beta chain emerged from a study of blood T cell repertoires in COVID-19. Study in general: Both acute and convalescent COVID-19 samples were obtained from the United States, Italy and Spain. T cells, B-cell-depleted T cells, or PBMCs provided the cDNA or gDNA that served as material.

The count of this clone is one. Per the original methods: Nucleated cell number was recorded as an estimate derived from reference gene primer amplification. Measured with immunoSEQ multiplex PCR; TCRdb has only the in-frame clones, and not every one. The V and J calls and clone size are taken from that table; D and trimming were inferred from the DNA. The table shows approximately 170,000 clones, with about 86% occurring only once. CDR3 length: 15 residues. The J segment lost 4 bases and the V segment lost 10 bases, leaving 12 bases of the junction unmatched. Germline lookup yields CDR1 MDHEN and CDR2 SYDVKM.

This chain joins TRBV28 and TRBJ1-4; TRBD1 aligns across 7 bases. The TCR was taken from a woman older than 75 in a cohort sampled during active or convalescent COVID-19. The source material was peripheral blood. CDR3 sequence: CAIQGPHRGNEKLFF. CDR3 in DNA: TGTGCCATCCAAGGGCCACACAGGGGTAATGAAAAACTGTTTTTT.